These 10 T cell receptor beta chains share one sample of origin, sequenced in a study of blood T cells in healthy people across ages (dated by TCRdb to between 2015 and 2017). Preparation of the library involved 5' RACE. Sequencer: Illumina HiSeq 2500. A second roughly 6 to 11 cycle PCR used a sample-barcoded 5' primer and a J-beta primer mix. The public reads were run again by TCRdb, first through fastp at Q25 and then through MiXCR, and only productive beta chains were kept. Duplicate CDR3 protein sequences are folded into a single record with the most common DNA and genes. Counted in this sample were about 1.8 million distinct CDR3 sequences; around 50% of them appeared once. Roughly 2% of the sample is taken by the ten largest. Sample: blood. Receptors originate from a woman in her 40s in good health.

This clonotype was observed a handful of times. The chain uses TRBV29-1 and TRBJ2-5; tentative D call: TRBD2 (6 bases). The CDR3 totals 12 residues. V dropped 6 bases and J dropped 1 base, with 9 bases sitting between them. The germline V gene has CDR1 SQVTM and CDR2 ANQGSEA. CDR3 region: CSVGDFQETQYF. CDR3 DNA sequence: TGCAGCGTCGGGGACTTCCAAGAGACCCAGTACTTC. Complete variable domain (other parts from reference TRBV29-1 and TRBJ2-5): SAVISQKPSRDICQRGTSLTIQCQVDSQVTMMFWYRQQPGQSLTLIATANQGSEATYESGFVIDKFPISRPNLTFSTLTVSNMSPEDSSIYLCSVGDFQETQYFGPGTRLLVL.

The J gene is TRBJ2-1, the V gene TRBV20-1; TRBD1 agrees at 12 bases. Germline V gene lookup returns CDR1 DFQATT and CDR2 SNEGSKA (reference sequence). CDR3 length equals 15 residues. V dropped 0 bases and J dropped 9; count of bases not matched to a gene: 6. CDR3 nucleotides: TGCAGTGCTAGAGACCGGGACAGGGGGCTCATTGAGCAGTTCTTC. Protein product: CSARDRDRGLIEQFF.

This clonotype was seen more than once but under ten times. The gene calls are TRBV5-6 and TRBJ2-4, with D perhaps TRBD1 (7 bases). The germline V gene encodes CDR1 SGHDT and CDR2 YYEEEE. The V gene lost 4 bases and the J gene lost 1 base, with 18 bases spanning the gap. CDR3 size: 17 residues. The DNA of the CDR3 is TGTGCCAGCAGCCTCCAACCCAGGGGGAGGGCCAAAAACATTCAGTACTTC. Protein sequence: CASSLQPRGRAKNIQYF.

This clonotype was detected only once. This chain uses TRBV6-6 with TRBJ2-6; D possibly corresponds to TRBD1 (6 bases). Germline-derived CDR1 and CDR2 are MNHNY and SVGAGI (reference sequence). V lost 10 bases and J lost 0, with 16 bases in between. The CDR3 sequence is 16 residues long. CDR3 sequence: CAILGTHHSGANVLTF. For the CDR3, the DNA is TGTGCCATCTTGGGGACACACCACTCTGGGGCCAACGTCCTGACTTTC.

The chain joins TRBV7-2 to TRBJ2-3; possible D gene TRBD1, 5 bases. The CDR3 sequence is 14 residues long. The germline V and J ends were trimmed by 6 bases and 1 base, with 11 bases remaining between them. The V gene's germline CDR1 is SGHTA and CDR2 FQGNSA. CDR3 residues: CASRLLGRTDTQYF. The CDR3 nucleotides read TGTGCCAGCAGACTACTGGGGCGCACAGATACGCAGTATTTT.

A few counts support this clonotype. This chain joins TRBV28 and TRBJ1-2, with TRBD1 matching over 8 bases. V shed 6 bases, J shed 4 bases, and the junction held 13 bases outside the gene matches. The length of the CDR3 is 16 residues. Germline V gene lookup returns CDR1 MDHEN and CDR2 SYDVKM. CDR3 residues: CASRPTQGGLGYGYTF. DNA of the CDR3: TGTGCCAGCAGACCTACACAGGGGGGTCTGGGCTATGGCTACACCTTC.

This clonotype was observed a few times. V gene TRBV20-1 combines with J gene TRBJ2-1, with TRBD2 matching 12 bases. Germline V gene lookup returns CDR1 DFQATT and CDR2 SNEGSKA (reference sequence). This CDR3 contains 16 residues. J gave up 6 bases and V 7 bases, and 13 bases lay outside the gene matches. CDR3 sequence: CSVTTTLAGGINEQFF. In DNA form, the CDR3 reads TGCAGTGTCACAACTACCCTAGCGGGGGGGATCAATGAGCAGTTCTTC.

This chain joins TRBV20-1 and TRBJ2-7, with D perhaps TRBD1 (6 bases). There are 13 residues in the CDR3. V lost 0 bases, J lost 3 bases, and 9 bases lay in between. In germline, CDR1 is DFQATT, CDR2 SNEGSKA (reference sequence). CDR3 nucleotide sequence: TGCAGTGCTAGAGATTCAGGGGTCTACGAGCAGTACTTC. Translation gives CSARDSGVYEQYF.

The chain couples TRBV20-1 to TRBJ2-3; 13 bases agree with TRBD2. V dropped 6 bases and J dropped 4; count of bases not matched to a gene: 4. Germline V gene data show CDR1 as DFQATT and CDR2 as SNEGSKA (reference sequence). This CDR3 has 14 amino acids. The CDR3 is CSALGLAGADTQYF. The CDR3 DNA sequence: TGCAGTGCCCTCGGACTAGCGGGGGCAGATACGCAGTATTTT.

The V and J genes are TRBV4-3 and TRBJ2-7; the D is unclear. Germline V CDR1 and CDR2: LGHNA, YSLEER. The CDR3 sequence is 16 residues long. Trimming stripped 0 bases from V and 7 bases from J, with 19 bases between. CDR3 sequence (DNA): TGCGCCAGCAGCCAAGATTTTGGCTATTCCCACAATGAGCAGTACTTC. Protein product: CASSQDFGYSHNEQYF.